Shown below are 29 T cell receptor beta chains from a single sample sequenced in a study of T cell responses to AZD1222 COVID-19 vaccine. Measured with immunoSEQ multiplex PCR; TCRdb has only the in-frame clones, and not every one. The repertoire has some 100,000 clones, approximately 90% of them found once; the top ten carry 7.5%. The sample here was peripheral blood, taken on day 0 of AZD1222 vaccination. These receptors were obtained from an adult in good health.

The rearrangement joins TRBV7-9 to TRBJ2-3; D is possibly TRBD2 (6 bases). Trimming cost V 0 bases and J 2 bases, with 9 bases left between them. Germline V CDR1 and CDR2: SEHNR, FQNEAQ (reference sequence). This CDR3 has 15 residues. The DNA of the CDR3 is TGTGCCAGCAGCTTAGCGACTAGTCCCACAGATACGCAGTATTTT. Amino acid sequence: CASSLATSPTDTQYF.

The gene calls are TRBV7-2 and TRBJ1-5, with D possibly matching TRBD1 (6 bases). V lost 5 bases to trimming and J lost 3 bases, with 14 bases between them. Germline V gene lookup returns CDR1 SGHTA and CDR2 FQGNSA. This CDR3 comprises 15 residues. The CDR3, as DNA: TGTGCCAGCAGCCCACCGGGGGGACACAATCAGCCCCAGCATTTT. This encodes CASSPPGGHNQPQHF.

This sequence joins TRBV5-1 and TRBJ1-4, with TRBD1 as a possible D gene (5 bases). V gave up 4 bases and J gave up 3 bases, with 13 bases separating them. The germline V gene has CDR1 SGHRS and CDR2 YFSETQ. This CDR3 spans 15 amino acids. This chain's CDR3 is CASSPSRGPNEKLFF. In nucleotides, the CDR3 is TGCGCCAGCAGCCCCTCGAGGGGACCTAATGAAAAACTGTTTTTT.

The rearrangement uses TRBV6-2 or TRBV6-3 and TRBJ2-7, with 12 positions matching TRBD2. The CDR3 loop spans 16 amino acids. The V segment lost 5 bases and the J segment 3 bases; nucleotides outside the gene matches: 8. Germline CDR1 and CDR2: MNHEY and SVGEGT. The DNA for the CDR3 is TGTGCCAGCAGTCAAACCCCGGGACTAGCGGGCTACGAGCAGTACTTC. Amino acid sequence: CASSQTPGLAGYEQYF.

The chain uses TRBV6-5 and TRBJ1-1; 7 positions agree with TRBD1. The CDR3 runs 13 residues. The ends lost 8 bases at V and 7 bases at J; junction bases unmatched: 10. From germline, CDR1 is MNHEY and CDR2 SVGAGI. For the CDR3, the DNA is TGTGCCAGCTGGAGACAGGGTTTCGGTGAAGCTTTCTTT. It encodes CASWRQGFGEAFF.

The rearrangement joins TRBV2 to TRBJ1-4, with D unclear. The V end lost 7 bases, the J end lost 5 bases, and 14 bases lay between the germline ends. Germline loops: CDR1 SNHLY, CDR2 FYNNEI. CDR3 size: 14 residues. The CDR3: CASTRGVGNEKLFF. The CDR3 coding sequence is TGTGCCAGCACCCGTGGGGTGGGGAATGAAAAACTGTTTTTT.

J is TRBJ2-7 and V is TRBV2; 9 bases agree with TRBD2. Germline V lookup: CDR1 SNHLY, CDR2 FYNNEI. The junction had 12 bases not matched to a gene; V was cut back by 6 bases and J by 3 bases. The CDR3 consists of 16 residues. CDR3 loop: CASSGGWGTSLYEQYF. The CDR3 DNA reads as TGTGCCAGCAGCGGAGGGTGGGGGACTAGCCTCTACGAGCAGTACTTC.

This chain's CDR3 is CSVGLVGGRDTGELFF. The CDR3 DNA follows: TGCAGCGTTGGACTCGTGGGGGGAAGGGACACCGGGGAGCTGTTTTTT. The chain is built from TRBV29-1 and TRBJ2-2, with a possible D match to TRBD2 (6 bases). This CDR3 has 16 amino acids. Per germline, CDR1 SQVTM and CDR2 ANQGSEA. Trimming shortened V by 4 bases and J by 3 bases, and 18 bases separated the two germline ends.

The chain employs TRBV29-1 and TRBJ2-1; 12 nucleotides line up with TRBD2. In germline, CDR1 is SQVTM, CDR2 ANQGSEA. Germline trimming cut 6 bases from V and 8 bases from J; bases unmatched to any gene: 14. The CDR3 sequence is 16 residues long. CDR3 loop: CSVEPSTSGGRDEQFF. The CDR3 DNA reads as TGCAGCGTCGAACCAAGTACTAGCGGGGGGCGGGATGAGCAGTTCTTC.

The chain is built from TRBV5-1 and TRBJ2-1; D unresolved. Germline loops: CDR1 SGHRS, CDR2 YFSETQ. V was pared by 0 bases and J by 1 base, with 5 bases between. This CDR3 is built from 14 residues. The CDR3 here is CASSLEGSYNEQFF. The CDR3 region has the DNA TGCGCCAGCAGCTTGGAGGGTTCCTACAATGAGCAGTTCTTC.

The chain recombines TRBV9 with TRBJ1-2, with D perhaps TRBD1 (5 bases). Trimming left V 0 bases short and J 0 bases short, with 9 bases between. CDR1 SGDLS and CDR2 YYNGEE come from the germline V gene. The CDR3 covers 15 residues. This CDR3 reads CASSVAPGANYGYTF. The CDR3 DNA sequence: TGTGCCAGCAGCGTAGCCCCGGGGGCTAACTATGGCTACACCTTC.

The CDR3 sequence is CASSELLAETSYEQYF. Here the CDR3 DNA reads TGTGCCAGCAGTGAATTACTGGCAGAGACCTCCTACGAGCAGTACTTC. This chain uses TRBV25-1 with TRBJ2-7; D ambiguous. Germline loops: CDR1 MGHDK, CDR2 SYGVNS. This CDR3 comprises 16 residues. Trimming took 1 base from V and 0 from J, leaving 13 bases between them.

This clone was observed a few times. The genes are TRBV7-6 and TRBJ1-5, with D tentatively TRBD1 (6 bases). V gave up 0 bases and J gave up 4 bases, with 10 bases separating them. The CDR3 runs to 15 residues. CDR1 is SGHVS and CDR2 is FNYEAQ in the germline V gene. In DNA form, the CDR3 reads TGTGCCAGCAGCTTAGCGTCAGGGGTTAATCAGCCCCAGCATTTT. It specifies CASSLASGVNQPQHF.

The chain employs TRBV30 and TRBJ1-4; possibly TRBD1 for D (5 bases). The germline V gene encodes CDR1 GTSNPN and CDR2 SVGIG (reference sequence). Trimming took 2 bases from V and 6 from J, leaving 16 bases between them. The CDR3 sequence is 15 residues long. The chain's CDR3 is CAWSPRGIGDEKLFF. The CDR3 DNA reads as TGTGCCTGGAGTCCGAGAGGGATAGGGGATGAAAAACTGTTTTTT.

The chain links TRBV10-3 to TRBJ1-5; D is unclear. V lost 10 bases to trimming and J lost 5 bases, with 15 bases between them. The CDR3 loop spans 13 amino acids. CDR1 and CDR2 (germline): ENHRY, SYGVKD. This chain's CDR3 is CASRLDGDQPQHF. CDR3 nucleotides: TGTGCCAGCCGATTGGATGGCGATCAGCCCCAGCATTTT.

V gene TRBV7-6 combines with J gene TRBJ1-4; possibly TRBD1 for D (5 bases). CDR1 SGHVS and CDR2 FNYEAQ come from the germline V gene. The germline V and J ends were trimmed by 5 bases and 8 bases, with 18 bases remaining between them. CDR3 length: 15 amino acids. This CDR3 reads CASSRLGARGEKLFF. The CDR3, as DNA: TGTGCCAGCAGCCGCCTCGGGGCTCGAGGAGAAAAACTGTTTTTT.

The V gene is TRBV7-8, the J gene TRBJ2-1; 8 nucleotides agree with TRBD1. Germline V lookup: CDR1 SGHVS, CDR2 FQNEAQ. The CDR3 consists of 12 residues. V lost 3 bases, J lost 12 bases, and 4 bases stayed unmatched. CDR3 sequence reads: CASSFLGTGQFF. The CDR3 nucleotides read TGTGCCAGCAGCTTCCTAGGGACAGGGCAGTTCTTC. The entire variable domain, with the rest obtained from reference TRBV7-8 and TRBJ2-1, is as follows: GAGVSQSPRYKVAKRGQDVALRCDPISGHVSLFWYQQALGQGPEFLTYFQNEAQLDKSGLPSDRFFAERPEGSVSTLKIQRTQQEDSAVYLCASSFLGTGQFFGPGTRLTVL.

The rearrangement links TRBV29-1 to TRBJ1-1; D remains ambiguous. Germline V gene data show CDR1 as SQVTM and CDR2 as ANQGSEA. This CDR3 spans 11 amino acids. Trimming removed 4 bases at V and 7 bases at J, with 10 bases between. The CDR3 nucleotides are TGCAGCGTTGCCGTCCACGGTGAAGCTTTCTTT. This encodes CSVAVHGEAFF.

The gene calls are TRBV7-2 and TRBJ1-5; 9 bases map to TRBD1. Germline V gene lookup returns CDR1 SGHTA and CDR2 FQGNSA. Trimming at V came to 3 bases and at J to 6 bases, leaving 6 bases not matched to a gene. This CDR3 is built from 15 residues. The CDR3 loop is CASSFPGTGLQPQHF. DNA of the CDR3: TGTGCCAGCAGCTTCCCCGGGACAGGGCTTCAGCCCCAGCATTTT.

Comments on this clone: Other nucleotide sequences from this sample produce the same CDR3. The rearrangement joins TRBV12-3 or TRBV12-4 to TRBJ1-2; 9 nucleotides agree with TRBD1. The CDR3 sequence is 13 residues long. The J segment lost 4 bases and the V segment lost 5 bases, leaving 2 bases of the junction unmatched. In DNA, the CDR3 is TGTGCCAGCAGTCTGGGACAGGGCTATGGCTACACCTTC. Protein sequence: CASSLGQGYGYTF.

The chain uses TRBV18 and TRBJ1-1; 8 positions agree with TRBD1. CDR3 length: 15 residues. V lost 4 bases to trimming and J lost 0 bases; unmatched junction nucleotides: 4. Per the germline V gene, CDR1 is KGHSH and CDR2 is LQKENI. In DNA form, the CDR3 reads TGTGCCAGCTCACTTAAGACAGGGGTGAACACTGAAGCTTTCTTT. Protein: CASSLKTGVNTEAFF.

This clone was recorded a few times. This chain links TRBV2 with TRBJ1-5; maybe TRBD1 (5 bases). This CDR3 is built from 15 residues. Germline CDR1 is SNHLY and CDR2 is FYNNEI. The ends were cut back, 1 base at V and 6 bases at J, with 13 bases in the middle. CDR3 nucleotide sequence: TGTGCCAGCAGTGAAGTCTCAGGGATAGCTCAGCCCCAGCATTTT. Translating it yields CASSEVSGIAQPQHF.

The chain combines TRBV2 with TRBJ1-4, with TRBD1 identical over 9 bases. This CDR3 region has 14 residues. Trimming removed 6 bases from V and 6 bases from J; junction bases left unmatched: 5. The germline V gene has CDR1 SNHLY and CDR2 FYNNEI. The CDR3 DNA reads TGTGCCAGCAGGCGACAGGGGGGATATGAAAAACTGTTTTTT. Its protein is CASRRQGGYEKLFF.

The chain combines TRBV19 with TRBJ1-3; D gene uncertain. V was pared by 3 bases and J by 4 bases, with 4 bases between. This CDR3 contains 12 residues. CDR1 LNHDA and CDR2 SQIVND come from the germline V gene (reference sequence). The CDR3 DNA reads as TGTGCCAGTAGTATGGACGGAAACACCATATATTTT. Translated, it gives CASSMDGNTIYF. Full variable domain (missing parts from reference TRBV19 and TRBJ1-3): DGGITQSPKYLFRKEGQNVTLSCEQNLNHDAMYWYRQDPGQGLRLIYYSQIVNDFQKGDIAEGYSVSREKKESFPLTVTSAQKNPTAFYLCASSMDGNTIYFGEGSWLTVV.

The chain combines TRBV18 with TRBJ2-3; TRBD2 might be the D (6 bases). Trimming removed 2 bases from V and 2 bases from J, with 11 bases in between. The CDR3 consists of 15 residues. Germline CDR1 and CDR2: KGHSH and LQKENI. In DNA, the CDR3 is TGTGCCAGCTCACCAGAGGGACTCTTCACAGATACGCAGTATTTT. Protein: CASSPEGLFTDTQYF. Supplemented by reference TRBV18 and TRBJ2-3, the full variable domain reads NAGVMQNPRHLVRRRGQEARLRCSPMKGHSHVYWYRQLPEEGLKFMVYLQKENIIDESGMPKERFSAEFPKEGPSILRIQQVVRGDSAAYFCASSPEGLFTDTQYFGPGTRLTVL.

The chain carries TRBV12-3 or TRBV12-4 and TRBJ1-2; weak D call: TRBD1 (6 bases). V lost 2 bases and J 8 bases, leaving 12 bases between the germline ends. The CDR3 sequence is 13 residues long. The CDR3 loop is CASSLLPDRGYTF. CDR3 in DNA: TGTGCCAGCAGTTTATTGCCTGACAGGGGCTACACCTTC.

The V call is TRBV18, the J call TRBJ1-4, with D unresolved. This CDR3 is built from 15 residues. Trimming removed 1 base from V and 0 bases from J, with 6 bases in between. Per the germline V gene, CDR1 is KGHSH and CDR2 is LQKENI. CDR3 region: CASSPQEATNEKLFF. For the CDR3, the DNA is TGTGCCAGCTCACCACAGGAGGCAACTAATGAAAAACTGTTTTTT. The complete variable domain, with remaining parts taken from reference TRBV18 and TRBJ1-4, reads NAGVMQNPRHLVRRRGQEARLRCSPMKGHSHVYWYRQLPEEGLKFMVYLQKENIIDESGMPKERFSAEFPKEGPSILRIQQVVRGDSAAYFCASSPQEATNEKLFFGSGTQLSVL.

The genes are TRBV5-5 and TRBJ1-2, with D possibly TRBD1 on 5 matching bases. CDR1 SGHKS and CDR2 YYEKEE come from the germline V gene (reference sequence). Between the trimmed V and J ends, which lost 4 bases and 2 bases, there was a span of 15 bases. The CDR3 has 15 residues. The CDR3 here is CASSPMGDGNYGYTF. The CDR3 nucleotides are TGTGCCAGCAGCCCCATGGGGGACGGCAACTATGGCTACACCTTC.

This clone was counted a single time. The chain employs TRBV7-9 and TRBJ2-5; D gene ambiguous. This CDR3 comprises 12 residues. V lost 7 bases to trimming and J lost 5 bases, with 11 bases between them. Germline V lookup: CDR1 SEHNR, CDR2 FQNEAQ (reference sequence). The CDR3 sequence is CASITTGETQYF. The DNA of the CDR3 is TGTGCCAGCATCACGACCGGGGAGACCCAGTACTTC.